These 17 T cell receptor beta chains originate from one sample sequenced in a study of blood T cells in healthy people across ages. The use of a sample-barcoded 5' primer and a J-beta primer mix characterized a second PCR of roughly 7 to 11 cycles. Each CDR3 protein is one row after TCRdb ran MiXCR on the 5' RACE reads. The sample holds 700,000 to 1,000,000 distinct CDR3 sequences; under 55% are singletons and the top ten take approximately 19%. The sequenced sample was blood. Source of these receptors: a man in his sixties in good health.

The J gene is TRBJ2-1, the V gene TRBV3-1, with a tentative D call TRBD2 (7 bases). The V end lost 1 base, the J end lost 3 bases, and 16 bases lay between the germline ends. The CDR3 has 17 amino acids. From germline, CDR1 is LGHDT and CDR2 YNNKEL (reference sequence). The CDR3: CASSQGPGGPNYNEQFF. The CDR3 DNA sequence: TGTGCCAGCAGCCAAGGCCCGGGGGGCCCAAACTACAATGAGCAGTTCTTC.

This clonotype turned up a few times. The chain recombines TRBV15 with TRBJ2-7, with D possibly matching TRBD1 (6 bases). This CDR3 region has 14 residues. In germline, CDR1 is LNHNV, CDR2 YYDKDF (reference sequence). Trimming cost V 1 base and J 9 bases, with 16 bases left between them. The chain's CDR3 is CATSRGARGDWQYF. The CDR3 nucleotides are TGTGCCACCAGCAGAGGGGCCAGGGGAGATTGGCAGTACTTC.

This clonotype showed up just a few times. The gene calls are TRBV28 and TRBJ1-2, with a weak D call TRBD1 (5 bases). V lost 5 bases and J lost 0, with 10 bases in between. CDR1 MDHEN and CDR2 SYDVKM come from the germline V gene. This CDR3 is built from 14 residues. The CDR3 protein is CASSVTASNYGYTF. For the CDR3, the DNA is TGTGCCAGCAGTGTGACAGCTTCTAACTATGGCTACACCTTC.

Only a few counts were recorded for this clonotype. The chain recombines TRBV5-6 with TRBJ2-6, with D maybe TRBD1 (6 bases). The CDR3 has 15 amino acids. Between the trimmed V and J ends, which lost 5 bases and 5 bases, there was a span of 14 bases. The germline V gene encodes CDR1 SGHDT and CDR2 YYEEEE. CDR3 amino acids: CASRARGARANVLTF. CDR3 in DNA: TGTGCCAGCAGGGCCAGGGGTGCCAGGGCCAACGTCCTGACTTTC.

This clonotype has at least ten counts. The chain has TRBV6-6 and TRBJ2-5; the match to TRBD2 covers 10 bases. With V trimmed by 4 bases and J by 2 bases, 10 bases remained unmatched. The CDR3 spans 17 residues. Germline V gives CDR1 MNHNY, CDR2 SVGAGI (reference sequence). Here the CDR3 DNA reads TGTGCCAGCAGTTCCCCTAAACTAGCGGGGTTTCAAGAGACCCAGTACTTC. This codes for CASSSPKLAGFQETQYF.

The chain has TRBV4-1 and TRBJ2-7; 11 bases are a match to TRBD2. V dropped 5 bases and J dropped 4; count of bases not matched to a gene: 7. This CDR3 is built from 15 residues. Germline-derived CDR1 and CDR2 are MGHRA and YSYEKL. Written as DNA, the CDR3 is TGCGCCAGCAGCATTACTAGCGGGGGTAATTACGAGCAGTACTTC. Protein product: CASSITSGGNYEQYF.

V gene TRBV4-1 combines with J gene TRBJ2-3; TRBD2 aligns across 9 bases. This CDR3 is 15 amino acids long. Germline V CDR1 and CDR2: MGHRA, YSYEKL. Trimming at V came to 4 bases and at J to 7 bases, leaving 9 bases not matched to a gene. The CDR3, as DNA: TGCGCCAGCAGCCGGGAGCGGGGGGCCGGGAATACGCAGTATTTT. It codes for CASSRERGAGNTQYF.

The chain joins TRBV6-5 to TRBJ2-6, with D unclear. The CDR3 length is 16 residues. Trimming took off 5 bases at V and 0 bases at J, with 11 bases between the two ends. Germline V CDR1 and CDR2: MNHEY, SVGAGI. CDR3 loop: CASSPSDASGANVLTF. The CDR3 coding sequence is TGTGCCAGCAGTCCGTCAGACGCCTCTGGGGCCAACGTCCTGACTTTC.

CDR3 DNA: TGTGCCACCAGTGATCCGGACAGGGAGAAAGAGACCCAGTACTTC. Encoded protein: CATSDPDREKETQYF. The V and J genes are TRBV24-1 and TRBJ2-5; 8 bases align to TRBD1. In germline, CDR1 is KGHDR, CDR2 SFDVKD. J was trimmed by 3 bases and V by 3 bases; bases with no gene match: 5. The CDR3 runs to 15 residues.

J is TRBJ2-4 and V is TRBV7-9; D may match TRBD1 or TRBD2 (6 bases each). CDR1 is SEHNR, CDR2 FQNEAQ, per germline (reference sequence). V lost 1 base, J lost 0 bases, and 16 bases lay in between. There are 18 residues in the CDR3. CDR3 nucleotides: TGTGCCAGCAGCTTAGGAGTTTCGGGGGCACTAGCCAAAAACATTCAGTACTTC. Amino acid sequence: CASSLGVSGALAKNIQYF.

Note on this clonotype: Just one base apart from a much larger clone, this may be a read error. The rearrangement uses TRBV7-2 and TRBJ2-5; TRBD1 or TRBD2 may be the D gene (6 bases each). CDR1 and CDR2 from the germline V gene are SGHTA and FQGNSA. Trimming pared 5 bases from V and 5 bases from J, leaving 18 bases between. The CDR3 sequence is 15 residues long. This CDR3 is CASSNPGARRETQYF. CDR3 nucleotides: TGTGCCAGCAGCAACCCGGGGGCCAGAAGGGAGACCCAGTACTTC.

This clonotype was seen a handful of times. This chain uses TRBV5-1 with TRBJ2-7; 9 positions match TRBD1. The CDR3 consists of 15 residues. The trim removed 4 bases at V and 1 base at J, leaving 6 bases unmatched. The germline gives CDR1 SGHRS, CDR2 YFSETQ. The CDR3 sequence is CASSHRDRASYEQYF. DNA for the CDR3: TGCGCCAGCAGCCACCGGGACAGGGCTTCCTACGAGCAGTACTTC.

This chain joins TRBV6-2 or TRBV6-3 and TRBJ2-5; maybe TRBD1 (6 bases). Germline CDR1 is MNHEY and CDR2 is SVGEGT. V lost 2 bases and J lost 4, with 17 bases in between. CDR3 length equals 16 residues. In DNA form, the CDR3 reads TGTGCCAGCAGTTACGGTTGCCAAGGCAGGGGAGAGACCCAGTACTTC. This translates into CASSYGCQGRGETQYF.

This clonotype has a handful of counts. The chain couples TRBV24-1 to TRBJ2-7, with D possibly TRBD2 on 5 matching bases. The CDR3 runs 13 residues. V lost 9 bases to trimming and J lost 3 bases, with 14 bases between them. The V gene's germline CDR1 is KGHDR and CDR2 SFDVKD. The CDR3 bases are TGTGCCACCGACCGACCGGGGATCTACGAGCAGTACTTC. This sequence encodes CATDRPGIYEQYF.

This rearrangement joins TRBV7-9 to TRBJ2-3; D is unclear. From germline, CDR1 is SEHNR and CDR2 FQNEAQ (reference sequence). This CDR3 comprises 14 residues. V was trimmed by 3 bases and J by 2 bases, leaving 9 bases between them. The CDR3 loop is CASSFGTHTDTQYF. Here the CDR3 DNA reads TGTGCCAGCAGCTTTGGAACCCACACAGATACGCAGTATTTT.

This clonotype has just a few counts. CDR3 bases: TGTGCCAGCAGCCAAGAAGGGACAGGCAACTACGAGCAGTACTTC. This gives the protein CASSQEGTGNYEQYF. This chain links TRBV4-2 with TRBJ2-7; 8 positions match TRBD1. The CDR3 totals 15 residues. Germline V gives CDR1 LGHNA, CDR2 YNFKEQ. V lost 0 bases, J lost 3 bases, and 4 bases stayed unmatched.

The chain has TRBV11-3 and TRBJ2-7; tentatively, D is TRBD2 (6 bases). CDR1 SGHNT and CDR2 YENEEA come from the germline V gene. V lost 5 bases to trimming and J lost 3 bases, with 14 bases between them. The CDR3 is 14 amino acids. CDR3 sequence reads: CASSAGVGGYEQYF. CDR3 nucleotide sequence: TGTGCCAGCAGCGCCGGGGTGGGGGGCTACGAGCAGTACTTC.